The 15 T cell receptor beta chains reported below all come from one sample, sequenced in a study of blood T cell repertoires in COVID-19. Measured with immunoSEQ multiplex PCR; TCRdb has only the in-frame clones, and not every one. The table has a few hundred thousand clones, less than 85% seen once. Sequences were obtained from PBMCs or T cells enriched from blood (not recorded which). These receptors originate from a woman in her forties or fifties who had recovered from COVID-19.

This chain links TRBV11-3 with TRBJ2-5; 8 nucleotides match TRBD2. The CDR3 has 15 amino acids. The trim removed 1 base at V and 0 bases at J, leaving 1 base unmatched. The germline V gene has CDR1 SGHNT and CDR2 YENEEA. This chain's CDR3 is CASSLGLANQETQYF. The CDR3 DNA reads TGTGCCAGCAGCTTAGGACTAGCGAACCAAGAGACCCAGTACTTC.

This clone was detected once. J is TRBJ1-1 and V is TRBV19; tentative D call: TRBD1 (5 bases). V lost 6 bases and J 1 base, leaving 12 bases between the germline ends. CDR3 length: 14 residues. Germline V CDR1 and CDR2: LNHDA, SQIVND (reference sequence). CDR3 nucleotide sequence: TGTGCCAGTAGGGACACCACTACGAACACTGAAGCTTTCTTT. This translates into CASRDTTTNTEAFF.

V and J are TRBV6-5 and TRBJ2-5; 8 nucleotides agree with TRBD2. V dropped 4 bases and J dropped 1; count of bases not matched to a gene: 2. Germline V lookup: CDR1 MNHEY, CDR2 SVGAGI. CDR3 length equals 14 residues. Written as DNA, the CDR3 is TGTGCCAGCAGTTCCGGGACTAGCCAAGAGACCCAGTACTTC. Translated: CASSSGTSQETQYF.

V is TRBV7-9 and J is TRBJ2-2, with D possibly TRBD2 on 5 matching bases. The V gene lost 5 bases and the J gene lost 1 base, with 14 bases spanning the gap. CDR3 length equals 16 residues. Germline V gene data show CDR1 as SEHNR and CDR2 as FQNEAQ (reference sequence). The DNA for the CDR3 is TGTGCCAGCAGCACCGTAGCGCTCATGAACACCGGGGAGCTGTTTTTT. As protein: CASSTVALMNTGELFF.

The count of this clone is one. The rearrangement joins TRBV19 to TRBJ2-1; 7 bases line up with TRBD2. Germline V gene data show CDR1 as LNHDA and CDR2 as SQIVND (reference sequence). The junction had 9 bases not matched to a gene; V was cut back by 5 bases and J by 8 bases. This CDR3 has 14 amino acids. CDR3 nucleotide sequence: TGTGCCAGTAGTTACCCGGGGGGTGGCGATGAGCAGTTCTTC. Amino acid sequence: CASSYPGGGDEQFF.

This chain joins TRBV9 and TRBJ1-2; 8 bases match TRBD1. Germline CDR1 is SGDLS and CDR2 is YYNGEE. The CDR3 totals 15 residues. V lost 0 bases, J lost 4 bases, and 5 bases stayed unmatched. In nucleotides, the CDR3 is TGTGCCAGCAGCGTAGCCAGGGGGCTTAGCTATGGCTACACCTTC. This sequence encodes CASSVARGLSYGYTF.

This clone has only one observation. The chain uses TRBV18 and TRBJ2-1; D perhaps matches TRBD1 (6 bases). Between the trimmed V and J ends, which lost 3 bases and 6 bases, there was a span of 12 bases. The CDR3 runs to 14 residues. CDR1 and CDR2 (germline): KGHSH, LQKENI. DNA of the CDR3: TGTGCCAGCTCACCGTCACAGGGACGCAATGAGCAGTTCTTC. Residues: CASSPSQGRNEQFF.

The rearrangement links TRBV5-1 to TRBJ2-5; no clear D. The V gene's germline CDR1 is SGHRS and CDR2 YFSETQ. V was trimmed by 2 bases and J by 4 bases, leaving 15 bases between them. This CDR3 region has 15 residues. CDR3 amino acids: CASSFDPGGTETQYF. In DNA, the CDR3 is TGCGCCAGCAGCTTTGACCCCGGCGGAACAGAGACCCAGTACTTC.

The chain's CDR3 is CASSHTFDILHPAEAFF. The CDR3 coding sequence is TGCGCCAGCAGCCACACATTTGACATCTTGCACCCTGCTGAAGCTTTCTTT. J is TRBJ1-1 and V is TRBV5-1, with D hard to call. CDR3 length: 17 residues. Per germline, CDR1 SGHRS and CDR2 YFSETQ. The V gene lost 4 bases and the J gene lost 6 bases, with 25 bases spanning the gap. Based on the CDR3 plus reference TRBV5-1 and TRBJ1-1, the full variable domain is KAGVTQTPRYLIKTRGQQVTLSCSPISGHRSVSWYQQTPGQGLQFLFEYFSETQRNKGNFPGRFSGRQFSNSRSEMNVSTLELGDSALYLCASSHTFDILHPAEAFFGQGTRLTVV.

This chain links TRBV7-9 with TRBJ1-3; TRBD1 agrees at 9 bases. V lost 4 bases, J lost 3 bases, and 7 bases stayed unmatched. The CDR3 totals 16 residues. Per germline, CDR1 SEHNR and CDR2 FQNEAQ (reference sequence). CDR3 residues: CASSSKQGADGNTIYF. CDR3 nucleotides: TGTGCCAGCAGCTCAAAACAGGGGGCCGATGGAAACACCATATATTTT. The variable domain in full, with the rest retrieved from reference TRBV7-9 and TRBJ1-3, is DTGVSQNPRHKITKRGQNVTFRCDPISEHNRLYWYRQTLGQGPEFLTYFQNEAQLEKSRLLSDRFSAERPKGSFSTLEIQRTEQGDSAMYLCASSSKQGADGNTIYFGEGSWLTVV.

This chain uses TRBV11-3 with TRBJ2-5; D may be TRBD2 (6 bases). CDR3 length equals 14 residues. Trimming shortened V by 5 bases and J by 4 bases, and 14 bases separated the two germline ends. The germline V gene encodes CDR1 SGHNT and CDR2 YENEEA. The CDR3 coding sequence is TGTGCCAGCAGCCAAAGGCAGGAGGGAGAGACCCAGTACTTC. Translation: CASSQRQEGETQYF.

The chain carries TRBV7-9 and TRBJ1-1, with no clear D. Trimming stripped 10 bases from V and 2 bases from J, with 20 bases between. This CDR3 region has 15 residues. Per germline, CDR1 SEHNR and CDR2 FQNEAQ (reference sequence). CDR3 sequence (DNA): TGTGCCACGTCCTCGGGGATTGTTATTAACACTGAAGCTTTCTTT. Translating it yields CATSSGIVINTEAFF. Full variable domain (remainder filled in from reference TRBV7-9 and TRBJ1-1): DTGVSQNPRHKITKRGQNVTFRCDPISEHNRLYWYRQTLGQGPEFLTYFQNEAQLEKSRLLSDRFSAERPKGSFSTLEIQRTEQGDSAMYLCATSSGIVINTEAFFGQGTRLTVV.

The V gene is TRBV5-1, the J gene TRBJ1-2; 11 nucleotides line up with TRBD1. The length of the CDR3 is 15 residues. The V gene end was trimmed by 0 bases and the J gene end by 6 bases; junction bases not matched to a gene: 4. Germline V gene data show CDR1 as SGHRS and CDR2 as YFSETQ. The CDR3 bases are TGCGCCAGCAGCTTGGAGGGACAGGGGGTTGATGGCTACACCTTC. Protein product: CASSLEGQGVDGYTF.

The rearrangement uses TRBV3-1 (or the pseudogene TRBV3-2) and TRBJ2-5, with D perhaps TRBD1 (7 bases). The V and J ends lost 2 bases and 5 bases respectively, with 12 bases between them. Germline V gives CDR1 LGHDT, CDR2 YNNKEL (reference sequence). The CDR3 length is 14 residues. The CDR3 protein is CASSQMSGGETQYF. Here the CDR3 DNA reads TGTGCCAGCAGCCAAATGTCAGGGGGGGAGACCCAGTACTTC.

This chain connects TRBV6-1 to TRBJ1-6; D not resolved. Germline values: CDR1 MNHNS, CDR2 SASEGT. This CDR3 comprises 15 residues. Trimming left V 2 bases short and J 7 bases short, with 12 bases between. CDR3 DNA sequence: TGTGCCAGCAGTGAATTACTCAGAGGAAATTCACCCCTCCACTTT. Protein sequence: CASSELLRGNSPLHF.